This TCR beta chain was captured by sequencing in a study of radiotherapy plus CTLA-4 blockade in lung cancer. About the study: Disease control was present in around a third of patients, and objective responses in around 18%. General study findings and limits: Clones derived from tumor TCRs expanded in blood after radiotherapy plus ipilimumab. With interferon-beta, early dynamics of blood T cell clones were reported to best predict response.

V trimming: 6 bases; J trimming: 4 bases; junction bases outside the gene matches: 5. The CDR3 totals 13 residues. Germline V gene lookup returns CDR1 KGHSH and CDR2 LQKENI. Assay used: immunoSEQ multiplex PCR; TCRdb lists only in-frame clones, some missing. The data contain more than 40,000 clones, around 69% of them singletons. As for this clone: Its antigen is not identified.

With ipilimumab providing CTLA-4 blockade, focal radiation was administered to patients who had chemo-refractory metastatic non-small-cell lung cancer. The sample was peripheral blood, taken from a patient treated with radiotherapy plus ipilimumab. This receptor was taken from a human donor with non-small cell lung cancer who had stable disease on radiotherapy plus ipilimumab. The chain has TRBV18 and TRBJ1-1; 7 bases align to TRBD1. DNA for the CDR3: TGTGCCAGCTCCCCAAGGACAGGCACTGAAGCTTTCTTT. It encodes CASSPRTGTEAFF.